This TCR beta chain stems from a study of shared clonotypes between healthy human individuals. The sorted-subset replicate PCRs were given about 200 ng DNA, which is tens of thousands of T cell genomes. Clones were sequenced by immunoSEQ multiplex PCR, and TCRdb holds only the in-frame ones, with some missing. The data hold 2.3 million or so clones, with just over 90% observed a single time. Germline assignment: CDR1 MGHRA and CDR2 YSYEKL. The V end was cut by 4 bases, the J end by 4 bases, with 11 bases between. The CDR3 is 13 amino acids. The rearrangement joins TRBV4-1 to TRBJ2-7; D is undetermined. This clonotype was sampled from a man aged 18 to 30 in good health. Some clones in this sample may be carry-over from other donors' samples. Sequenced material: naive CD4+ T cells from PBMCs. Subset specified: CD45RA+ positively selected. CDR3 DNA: TGCGCCAGCAGCCGCCAATCCTCTTACGAGCAGTACTTC. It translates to CASSRQSSYEQYF.